This T cell receptor beta chain was retrieved from a study of blood T cell repertoires in COVID-19. Looking at the study overall: Researchers got acute and convalescent COVID-19 samples from the United States, Italy and Spain. PBMCs, B-cell-depleted T cells, or T cells were the source of the cDNA or gDNA that made up the material.

Some clones are missing from TCRdb's copy, which holds only in-frame ones; the method was immunoSEQ multiplex PCR. The sample yields approximately 170,000 clones, approximately 82% seen once. Sequenced input: peripheral blood. This receptor was identified in a man aged 65-85 years who had recovered from COVID-19.

As DNA, the CDR3 is TGCGCCAGCAGCTTTCGGGGAGTGGGGAATGAGCAGTTCTTC. Residues: CASSFRGVGNEQFF. The chain has TRBV5-1 and TRBJ2-1; tentatively, D is TRBD2 (5 bases). The CDR3 contains 14 residues. The V end was cut by 2 bases, the J end by 7 bases, with 13 bases between. Germline CDR1 SGHRS, CDR2 YFSETQ.